A selection of T cell receptor beta chains follows, all from one sample in a study of technical replicates of blood from a handful of donors. Clones were sequenced by immunoSEQ multiplex PCR, and TCRdb holds only the in-frame ones, with some missing. The data show over 90,000 clones, about 95% seen once. The sequencing sample was made of T cells isolated from PBMCs. Receptor source: a human donor in good health. Each CDR3 is given with its conserved first and last residue. D genes are given only for firm matches. Size values are once, few and many counts, or a class for expanded clones, and some rows have none.

TRBJ2-7 | . | TRBV13 | TRBD1 | CASSLGDRTVLSYEQYF | TGTGCCAGCAGCTTAGGGGACAGGACGGTTCTCTCCTACGAGCAGTACTTC
TRBJ2-1 | . | TRBV29-1 | TRBD1 | CSGTGQGAYNEQFF | TGCAGCGGGACGGGACAGGGTGCCTACAATGAGCAGTTCTTC
TRBJ1-3 | few | TRBV18 | . | CASSPLPQDSGNTIYF | TGTGCCAGCTCACCGCTACCGCAAGACTCTGGAAACACCATATATTTT
TRBJ2-3 | . | TRBV6-1 | . | CATGGGTNADTQYF | TGTGCCACCGGGGGAGGAACCAATGCGGATACGCAGTATTTT
TRBJ2-7 | . | TRBV5-1 | TRBD1 | CASSFRQGSYEQYF | TGCGCCAGCAGCTTCCGACAGGGATCCTACGAGCAGTACTTC
TRBJ2-2 | once | TRBV19 | TRBD2 | CASSTDLRTSGSSGELFF | TGTGCCAGTAGTACGGATCTAAGGACTAGCGGGAGCAGCGGGGAGCTGTTTTTT
TRBJ2-5 | . | TRBV5-4 | TRBD2 | CASSPRLAGVGTQYF | TGTGCCAGCAGCCCTAGACTAGCGGGAGTGGGGACCCAGTACTTC
TRBJ1-3 | . | TRBV18 | . | CASSPPGAGNRNTIYF | TGTGCCAGCTCACCACCTGGGGCAGGGAACAGAAACACCATATATTTT
TRBJ1-2 | . | TRBV2 | . | CASIREDYGYTF | TGTGCCAGCATCAGGGAGGACTATGGCTACACCTTC
TRBJ2-5 | . | TRBV5-8 | . | CASSYAGIKETQYF | TGTGCCAGCAGCTACGCCGGGATAAAAGAGACCCAGTACTTC
TRBJ1-5 | . | TRBV6-1 | . | CGCGCICNQPQHF | TGTGGGTGCGGCTGTATTTGCAATCAGCCCCAGCATTTT
TRBJ2-1 | once | TRBV19 | TRBD2 | CASSIVTSGRYNEQFF | TGTGCCAGTAGTATAGTTACTAGCGGGCGATACAATGAGCAGTTCTTC
TRBJ1-2 | . | TRBV2 | TRBD1 | CASSRRGREGYTF | TGTGCCAGCAGTCGCAGGGGGCGAGAGGGCTACACCTTC
TRBJ2-1 | . | TRBV4-1 | TRBD2 | CASSHPTSFSGSFLNEQFF | TGCGCCAGCAGCCATCCTACATCTTTTAGCGGGAGTTTTCTCAATGAGCAGTTCTTC
TRBJ2-7 | . | TRBV13 | . | CASSSVTVGGMYEQYF | TGTGCCAGCAGCTCCGTAACGGTCGGGGGTATGTACGAGCAGTACTTC
TRBJ2-7 | . | TRBV10-3 | . | CAISPSISGHDEQYF | TGTGCCATCAGCCCCAGTATATCAGGGCACGACGAGCAGTACTTC
TRBJ1-1 | . | TRBV6-1 | . | CASRMDTGFEAFF | TGTGCCAGCAGAATGGATACAGGGTTTGAAGCTTTCTTT
TRBJ2-2 | . | TRBV4-1 | . | CASSQDVDKVKTGELFF | TGCGCCAGCAGCCAAGATGTCGACAAAGTAAAGACCGGGGAGCTGTTTTTT
TRBJ2-3 | . | TRBV5-1 | . | CASSFRTPSTDTQYF | TGCGCCAGCAGCTTCCGGACACCTAGTACAGATACGCAGTATTTT
TRBJ1-1 | . | TRBV2 | . | CASRNTGVNTEAFF | TGTGCCAGCCGAAATACCGGGGTGAACACTGAAGCTTTCTTT
TRBJ1-1 | . | TRBV11-2 | . | CASRPVTVKNTEAFF | TGTGCCAGCAGGCCAGTTACAGTGAAGAACACTGAAGCTTTCTTT
TRBJ2-3 | . | TRBV28 | . | CASRPLRDLGTDTQYF | TGTGCCAGCAGACCACTGCGGGACTTGGGTACAGATACGCAGTATTTT
TRBJ1-6 | . | TRBV5-8 | . | CASSLLYSPLHF | TGTGCCAGCAGCTTATTATATTCACCCCTCCACTTT
TRBJ2-6 | . | TRBV18 | TRBD1 | CASTTWTGMSGGSGANVLTF | TGTGCCAGCACTACTTGGACAGGAATGTCAGGAGGCTCTGGGGCCAACGTCCTGACTTTC
TRBJ2-2 | . | TRBV7-8 | TRBD2 | CASSFRLAGLANTGELFF | TGTGCCAGCAGCTTTAGACTAGCGGGGCTCGCGAACACCGGGGAGCTGTTTTTT
TRBJ2-7 | . | TRBV5-4 | TRBD2 | CASSATGTRGYEQYF | TGTGCCAGCAGCGCGACCGGGACTAGGGGTTACGAGCAGTACTTC
TRBJ2-3 | . | TRBV9 | . | CASSVEAGADTQYF | TGTGCCAGCAGCGTAGAGGCAGGGGCGGATACGCAGTATTTT
TRBJ2-1 | once | TRBV11-2 | TRBD2 | CASSRPGVAGPNEQFF | TGTGCCAGCAGCCGGCCGGGGGTAGCGGGACCAAATGAGCAGTTCTTC
TRBJ2-1 | . | TRBV7-2 | TRBD2 | CASSFGLAGGLYNEQFF | TGTGCCAGCAGCTTCGGACTAGCGGGGGGGCTTTACAATGAGCAGTTCTTC
TRBJ1-1 | . | TRBV13 | TRBD1 | CASSSSRGSNTEAFF | TGTGCCAGCAGCTCGAGCAGGGGGTCGAACACTGAAGCTTTCTTT
TRBJ1-1 | . | TRBV7-8 | . | CASRKSRLNTEAFF | TGTGCCAGCAGAAAGAGCAGGCTGAACACTGAAGCTTTCTTT
TRBJ2-7 | . | TRBV19 | TRBD1 | CASSDDRGKTYEQYF | TGTGCCAGTAGTGATGACAGGGGAAAAACCTACGAGCAGTACTTC
TRBJ1-2 | once | TRBV7-2 | . | CASSSRQLGAHGYTF | TGTGCCAGCAGCAGTAGACAGCTGGGGGCCCATGGCTACACCTTC
TRBJ2-2 | once | TRBV28 | TRBD1 | CASTWDRGIPGELFF | TGTGCCAGCACCTGGGACAGGGGAATTCCCGGGGAGCTGTTTTTT
TRBJ2-5 | . | TRBV4-1 | TRBD1 | CASSQEVLTGGASETQYF | TGCGCCAGCAGCCAAGAAGTCCTGACAGGGGGAGCCTCGGAGACCCAGTACTTC
TRBJ2-2 | . | TRBV10-1 | . | CASSPAGNTGELFF | TGCGCCAGCAGTCCAGCGGGTAACACCGGGGAGCTGTTTTTT
TRBJ2-5 | . | TRBV27 | . | CASSLGRQETQYF | TGTGCCAGCAGTTTGGGCAGACAAGAGACCCAGTACTTC
TRBJ1-1 | . | TRBV5-4 | TRBD1 | CASSLHDRGVTEAFF | TGTGCCAGCAGCTTACACGACAGGGGCGTCACTGAAGCTTTCTTT
TRBJ2-1 | once | TRBV4-1 | . | CASSYGNNNEQFF | TGCGCCAGCAGCTACGGGAATAACAATGAGCAGTTCTTC
TRBJ2-4 | . | TRBV2 | TRBD2 | CASSEGERLAGEFDHF | TGTGCCAGCAGTGAGGGGGAGAGACTAGCGGGAGAGTTTGATCACTTC
TRBJ2-7 | . | TRBV7-9 | TRBD2 | CASSRTSGSGYEQYF | TGTGCCAGCAGCCGGACTAGCGGGAGTGGTTACGAGCAGTACTTC
TRBJ2-7 | . | TRBV15 | . | CATSSDKQPQYF | TGTGCCACCAGCAGTGATAAACAGCCCCAGTACTTC
TRBJ2-7 | . | TRBV6-5 | . | CASSYARATYEQYF | TGTGCCAGCAGTTATGCCAGGGCGACCTACGAGCAGTACTTC
TRBJ2-7 | . | TRBV27 | . | CASTSLSGRIVREQYF | TGTGCCAGCACATCCCTTAGCGGACGGATTGTTAGAGAGCAGTACTTC
TRBJ2-7 | . | TRBV27 | . | CASSLGGISYEQYF | TGTGCCAGCAGTTTAGGAGGGATCTCCTACGAGCAGTACTTC
TRBJ2-5 | . | TRBV7-9 | . | CASSPDKYQETQYF | TGTGCCAGCAGCCCAGACAAGTACCAAGAGACCCAGTACTTC
TRBJ1-1 | . | TRBV2 | TRBD1 | CAGAGGPMNTEAFF | TGTGCCGGTGCAGGGGGGCCCATGAACACTGAAGCTTTCTTT
TRBJ2-4 | . | TRBV7-9 | . | CASSPRGRGKNIQYF | TGTGCCAGCAGCCCAAGGGGCAGGGGCAAAAACATTCAGTACTTC